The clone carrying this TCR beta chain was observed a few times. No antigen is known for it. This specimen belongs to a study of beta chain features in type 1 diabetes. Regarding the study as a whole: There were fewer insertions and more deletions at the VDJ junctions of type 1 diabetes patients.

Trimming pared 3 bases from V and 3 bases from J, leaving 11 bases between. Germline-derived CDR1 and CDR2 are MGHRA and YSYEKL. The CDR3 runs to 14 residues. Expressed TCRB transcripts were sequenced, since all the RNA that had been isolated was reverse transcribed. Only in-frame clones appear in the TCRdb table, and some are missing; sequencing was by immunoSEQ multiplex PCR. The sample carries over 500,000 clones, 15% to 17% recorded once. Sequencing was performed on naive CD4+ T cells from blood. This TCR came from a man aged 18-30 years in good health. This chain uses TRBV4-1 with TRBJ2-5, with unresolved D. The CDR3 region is CASSQARSEETQYF. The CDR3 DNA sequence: TGCGCCAGCAGCCAGGCCAGAAGCGAAGAGACCCAGTACTTC.